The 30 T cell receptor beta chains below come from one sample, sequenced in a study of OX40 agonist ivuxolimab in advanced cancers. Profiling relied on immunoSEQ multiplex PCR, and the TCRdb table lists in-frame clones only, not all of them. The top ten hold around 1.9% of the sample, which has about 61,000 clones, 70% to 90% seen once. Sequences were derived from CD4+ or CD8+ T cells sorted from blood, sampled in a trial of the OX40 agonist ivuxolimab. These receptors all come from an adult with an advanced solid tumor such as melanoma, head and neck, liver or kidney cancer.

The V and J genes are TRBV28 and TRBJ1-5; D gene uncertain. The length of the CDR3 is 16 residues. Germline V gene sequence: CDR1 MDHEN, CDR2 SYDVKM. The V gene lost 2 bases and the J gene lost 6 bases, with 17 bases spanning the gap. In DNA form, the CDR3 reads TGTGCCAGCAGTTTACCCATCCTGGGTTCGGGTCAGCCCCAGCATTTT. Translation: CASSLPILGSGQPQHF.

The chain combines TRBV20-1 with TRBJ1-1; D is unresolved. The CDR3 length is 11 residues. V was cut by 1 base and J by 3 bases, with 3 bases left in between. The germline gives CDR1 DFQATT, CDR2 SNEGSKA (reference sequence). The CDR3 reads CSARVYTEAFF. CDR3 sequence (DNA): TGCAGTGCTAGAGTGTACACTGAAGCTTTCTTT.

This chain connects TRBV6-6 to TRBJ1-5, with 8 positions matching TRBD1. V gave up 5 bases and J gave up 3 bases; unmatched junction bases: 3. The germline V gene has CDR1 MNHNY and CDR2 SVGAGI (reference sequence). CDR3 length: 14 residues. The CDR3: CASSGQGYNQPQHF. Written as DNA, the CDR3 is TGTGCCAGCAGTGGACAGGGTTACAATCAGCCCCAGCATTTT.

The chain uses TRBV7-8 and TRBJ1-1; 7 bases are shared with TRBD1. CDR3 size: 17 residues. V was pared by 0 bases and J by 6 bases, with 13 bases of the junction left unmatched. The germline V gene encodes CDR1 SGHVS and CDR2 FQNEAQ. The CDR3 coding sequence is TGTGCCAGCAGCTTAGCGAGGGGGGACAGTGGAGCTTCTGAAGCTTTCTTT. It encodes CASSLARGDSGASEAFF.

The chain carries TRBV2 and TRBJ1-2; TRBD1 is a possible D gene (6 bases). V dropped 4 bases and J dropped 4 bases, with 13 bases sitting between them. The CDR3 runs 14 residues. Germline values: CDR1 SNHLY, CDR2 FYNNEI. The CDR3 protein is CASSGRGAFYGYTF. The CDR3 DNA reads TGTGCCAGCAGTGGGAGGGGGGCCTTCTATGGCTACACCTTC.

The CDR3 bases are TGTGCCAGTAGTCCCCAGATGGGGACAGGGCACAACGAGCAGTACTTC. Translated: CASSPQMGTGHNEQYF. V usage is TRBV19 and J usage is TRBJ2-7, with TRBD1 identical over 9 bases. Germline loops: CDR1 LNHDA, CDR2 SQIVND (reference sequence). The CDR3 spans 16 residues. The trim removed 5 bases at V and 5 bases at J, leaving 13 bases unmatched.

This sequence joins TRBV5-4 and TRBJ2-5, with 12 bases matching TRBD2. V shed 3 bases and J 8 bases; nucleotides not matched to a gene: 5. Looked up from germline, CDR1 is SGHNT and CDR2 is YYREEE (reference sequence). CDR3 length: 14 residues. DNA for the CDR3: TGTGCCAGCAGCTGGACTAGCGGGGCGGGAACCCAGTACTTC. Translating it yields CASSWTSGAGTQYF.

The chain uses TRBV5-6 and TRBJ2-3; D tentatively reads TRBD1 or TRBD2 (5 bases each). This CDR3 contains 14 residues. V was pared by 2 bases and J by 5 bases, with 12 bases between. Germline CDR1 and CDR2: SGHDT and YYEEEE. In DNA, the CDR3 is TGTGCCAGCAGCTTCGGGACCCTAGTAGATACGCAGTATTTT. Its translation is CASSFGTLVDTQYF.

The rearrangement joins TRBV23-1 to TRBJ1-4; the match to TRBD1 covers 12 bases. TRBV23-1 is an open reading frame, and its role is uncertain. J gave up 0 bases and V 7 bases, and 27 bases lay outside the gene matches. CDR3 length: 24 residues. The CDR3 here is CASNHIGTGGLSRVVPATNEKLFF. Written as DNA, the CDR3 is TGCGCCAGCAATCATATAGGGACAGGGGGCTTAAGCAGGGTGGTTCCGGCAACTAATGAAAAACTGTTTTTT.

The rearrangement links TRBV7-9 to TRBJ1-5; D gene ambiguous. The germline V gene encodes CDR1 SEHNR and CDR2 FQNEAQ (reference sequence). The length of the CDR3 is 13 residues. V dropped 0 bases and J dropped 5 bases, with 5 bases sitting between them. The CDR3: CASSLAFDQPQHF. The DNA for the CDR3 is TGTGCCAGCAGCTTAGCCTTTGATCAGCCCCAGCATTTT.

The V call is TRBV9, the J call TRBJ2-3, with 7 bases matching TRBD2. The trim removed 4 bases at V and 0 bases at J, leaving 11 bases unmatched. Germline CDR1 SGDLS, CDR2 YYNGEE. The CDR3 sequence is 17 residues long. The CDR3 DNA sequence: TGTGCCAGCAGCCCTTCGGCGGGGGTAACTAGCACAGATACGCAGTATTTT. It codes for CASSPSAGVTSTDTQYF.

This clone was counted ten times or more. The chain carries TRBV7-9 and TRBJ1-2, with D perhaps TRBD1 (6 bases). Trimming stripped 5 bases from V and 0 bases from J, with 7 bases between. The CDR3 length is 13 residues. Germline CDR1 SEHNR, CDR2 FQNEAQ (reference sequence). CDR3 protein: CASSDRTNYGYTF. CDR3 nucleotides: TGTGCCAGCAGCGACAGGACTAACTATGGCTACACCTTC.

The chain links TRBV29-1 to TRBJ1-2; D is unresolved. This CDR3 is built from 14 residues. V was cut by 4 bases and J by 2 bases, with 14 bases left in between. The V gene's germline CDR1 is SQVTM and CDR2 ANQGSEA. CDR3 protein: CSVGLSGGNYGYTF. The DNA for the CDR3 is TGCAGCGTTGGTCTTTCAGGAGGGAACTATGGCTACACCTTC.

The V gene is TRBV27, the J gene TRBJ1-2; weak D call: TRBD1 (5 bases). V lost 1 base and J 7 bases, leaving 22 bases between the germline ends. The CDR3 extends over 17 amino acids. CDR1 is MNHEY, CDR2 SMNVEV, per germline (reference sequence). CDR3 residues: CASSLLGMRGRSGGYTF. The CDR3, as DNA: TGTGCCAGCAGTTTATTAGGAATGCGGGGGAGGTCGGGTGGCTACACCTTC.

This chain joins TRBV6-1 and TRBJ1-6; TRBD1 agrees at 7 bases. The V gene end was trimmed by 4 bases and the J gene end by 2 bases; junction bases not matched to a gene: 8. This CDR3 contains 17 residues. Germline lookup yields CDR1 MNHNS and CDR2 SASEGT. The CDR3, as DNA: TGTGCCAGCAGTGCCAACAGGGGAGAAACCTATAATTCACCCCTCCACTTT. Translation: CASSANRGETYNSPLHF.

The CDR3 DNA follows: TGTGCCAGCAGGGGAGACTGGTTGGGTGAGCAGTTCTTC. This gives the protein CASRGDWLGEQFF. J is TRBJ2-1 and V is TRBV21-1; no check of the table's D call, TRBD2, against the DNA was made. TRBV21-1 is termed a pseudogene. This CDR3 comprises 13 residues.

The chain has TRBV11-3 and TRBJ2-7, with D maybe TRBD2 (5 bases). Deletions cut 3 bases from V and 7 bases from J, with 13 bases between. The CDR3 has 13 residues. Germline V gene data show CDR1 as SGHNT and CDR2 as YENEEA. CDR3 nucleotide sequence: TGTGCCAGCAGCTTTTCTAGCACGGCAGAGCAGTACTTC. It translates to CASSFSSTAEQYF.

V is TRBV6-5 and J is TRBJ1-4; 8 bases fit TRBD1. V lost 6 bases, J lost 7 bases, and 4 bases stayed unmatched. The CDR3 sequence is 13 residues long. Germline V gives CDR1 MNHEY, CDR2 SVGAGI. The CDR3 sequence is CASSPDRVEKLFF. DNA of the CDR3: TGTGCCAGCAGCCCGGACAGGGTTGAAAAACTGTTTTTT.

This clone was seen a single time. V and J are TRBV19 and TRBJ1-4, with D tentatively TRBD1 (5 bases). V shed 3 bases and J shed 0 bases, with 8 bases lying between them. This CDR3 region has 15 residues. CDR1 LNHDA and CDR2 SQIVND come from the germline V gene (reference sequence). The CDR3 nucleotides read TGTGCCAGTAGTATCTCGGGGGCAACTAATGAAAAACTGTTTTTT. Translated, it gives CASSISGATNEKLFF.

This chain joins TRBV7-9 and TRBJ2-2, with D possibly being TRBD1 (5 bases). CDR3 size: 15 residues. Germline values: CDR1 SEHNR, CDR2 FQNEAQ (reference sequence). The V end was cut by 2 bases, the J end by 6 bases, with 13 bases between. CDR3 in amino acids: CASSLLGLVSGELFF. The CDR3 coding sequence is TGTGCCAGCAGCTTACTGGGGCTAGTATCCGGGGAGCTGTTTTTT.

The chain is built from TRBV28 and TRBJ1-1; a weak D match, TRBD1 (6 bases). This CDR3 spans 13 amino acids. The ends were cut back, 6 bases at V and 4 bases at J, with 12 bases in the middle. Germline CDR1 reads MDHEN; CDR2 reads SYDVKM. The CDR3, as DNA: TGTGCCAGCAGGAAGGGGGTGGGCACTGAAGCTTTCTTT. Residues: CASRKGVGTEAFF. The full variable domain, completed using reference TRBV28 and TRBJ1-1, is DVKVTQSSRYLVKRTGEKVFLECVQDMDHENMFWYRQDPGLGLRLIYFSYDVKMKEKGDIPEGYSVSREKKERFSLILESASTNQTSMYLCASRKGVGTEAFFGQGTRLTVV.

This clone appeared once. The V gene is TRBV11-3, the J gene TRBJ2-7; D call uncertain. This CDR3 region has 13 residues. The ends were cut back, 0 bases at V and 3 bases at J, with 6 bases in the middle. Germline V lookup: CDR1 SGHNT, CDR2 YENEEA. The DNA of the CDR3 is TGTGCCAGCAGCTTAGAGACACTCTACGAGCAGTACTTC. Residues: CASSLETLYEQYF.

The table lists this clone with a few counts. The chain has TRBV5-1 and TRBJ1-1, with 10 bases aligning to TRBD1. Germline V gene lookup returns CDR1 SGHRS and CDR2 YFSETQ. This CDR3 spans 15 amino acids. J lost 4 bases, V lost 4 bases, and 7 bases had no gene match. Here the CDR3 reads CASSPRQGAGTEAFF. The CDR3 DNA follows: TGCGCCAGCAGCCCCCGACAGGGGGCGGGCACTGAAGCTTTCTTT.

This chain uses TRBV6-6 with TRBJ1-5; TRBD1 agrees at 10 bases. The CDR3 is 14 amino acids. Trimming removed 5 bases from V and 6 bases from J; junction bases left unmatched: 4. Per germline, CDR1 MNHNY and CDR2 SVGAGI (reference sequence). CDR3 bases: TGTGCCAGCAGTCAGACAGGGGGCGGTCAGCCCCAGCATTTT. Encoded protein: CASSQTGGGQPQHF.

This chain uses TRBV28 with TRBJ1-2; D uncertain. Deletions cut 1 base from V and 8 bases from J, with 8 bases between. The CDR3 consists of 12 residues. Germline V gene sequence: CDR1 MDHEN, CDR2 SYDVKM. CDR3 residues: CASSLLRYGYTF. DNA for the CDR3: TGTGCCAGCAGTTTATTGAGATACGGCTACACCTTC.

For the CDR3, the DNA is TGCGCCAGTTCCCCGAGTAGTGTAGGAGGGTCCACCGGGGAGCTGTTTTTT. Protein: CASSPSSVGGSTGELFF. The rearrangement links TRBV5-1 to TRBJ2-2, with a tentative D call TRBD2 (6 bases). Trimming left V 8 bases short and J 4 bases short, with 24 bases between. CDR1 is SGHRS and CDR2 is YFSETQ in the germline V gene. The CDR3 length is 17 residues.

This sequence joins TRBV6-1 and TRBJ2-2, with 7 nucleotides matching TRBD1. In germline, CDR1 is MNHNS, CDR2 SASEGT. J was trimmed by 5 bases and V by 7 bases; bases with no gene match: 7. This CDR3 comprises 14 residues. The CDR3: CASIRGLETGELFF. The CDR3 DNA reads TGTGCCAGCATAAGGGGGCTCGAAACCGGGGAGCTGTTTTTT.

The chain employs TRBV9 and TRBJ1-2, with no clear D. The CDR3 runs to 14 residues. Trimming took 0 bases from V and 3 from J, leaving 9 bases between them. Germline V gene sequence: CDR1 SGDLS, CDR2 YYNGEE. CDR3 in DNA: TGTGCCAGCAGCGTAGCCCTGCGAGACTATGGCTACACCTTC. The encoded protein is CASSVALRDYGYTF. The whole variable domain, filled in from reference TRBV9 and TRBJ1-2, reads DSGVTQTPKHLITATGQRVTLRCSPRSGDLSVYWYQQSLDQGLQFLIQYYNGEERAKGNILERFSAQQFPDLHSELNLSSLELGDSALYFCASSVALRDYGYTFGSGTRLTVV.

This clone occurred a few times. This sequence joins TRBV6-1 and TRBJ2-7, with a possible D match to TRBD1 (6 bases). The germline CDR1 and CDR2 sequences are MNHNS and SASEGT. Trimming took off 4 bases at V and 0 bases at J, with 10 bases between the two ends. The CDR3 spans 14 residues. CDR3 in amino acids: CASSVTGVSYEQYF. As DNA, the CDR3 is TGTGCCAGCAGTGTGACAGGTGTCTCCTACGAGCAGTACTTC.

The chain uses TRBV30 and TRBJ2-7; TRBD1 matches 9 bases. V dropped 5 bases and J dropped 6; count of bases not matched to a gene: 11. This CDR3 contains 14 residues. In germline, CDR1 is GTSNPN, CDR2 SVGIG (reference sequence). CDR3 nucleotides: TGTGCCTGGGTAAACAGGGGGCCTCTAACCGAGCAGTACTTC. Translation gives CAWVNRGPLTEQYF.